The rows below give T cell receptor beta chains drawn from one sample of a study of lymphopenia after photon versus proton radiotherapy. The assay was immunoSEQ multiplex PCR, and TCRdb's table has in-frame clones only and misses some. This table has tens of thousands of clones, around 83% appearing once. The sample was peripheral blood, taken from a patient treated with proton-based radiotherapy. These receptors were taken from a woman in her seventies with pancreatic cancer. Some clones in this sample may be carry-over from other donors' samples. The CDR3 runs from the conserved cysteine through the conserved F or W. D genes are given only for firm matches. Not all rows give a size; the values are once, few, many and, for expanded clones, a class.

d_gene	v_gene	abundance	j_gene	CDR3aa	CDR3nt
-	TRBV29-1	-	TRBJ2-1	CSVEDNNEQFF	TGCAGCGTTGAAGACAACAATGAGCAGTTCTTC
TRBD2	TRBV5-4	-	TRBJ2-7	CASSLAGSYEQYF	TGTGCCAGCAGCCTAGCGGGATCCTACGAGCAGTACTTC
TRBD2	TRBV7-2	-	TRBJ2-3	CASEAGGLTDTQYF	TGTGCCAGTGAAGCGGGAGGGCTCACAGATACGCAGTATTTT
-	TRBV18	once	TRBJ1-1	CASSRPDSPEAFF	TGTGCCAGCTCACGACCGGACAGCCCTGAAGCTTTCTTT
TRBD2	TRBV19	-	TRBJ2-3	CATSEREWLVDTQYF	TGTGCCACCTCGGAGCGGGAGTGGCTTGTAGATACGCAGTATTTT
TRBD1	TRBV29-1	-	TRBJ2-6	CSVDRGSGANVLTF	TGCAGCGTTGACAGGGGGTCTGGGGCCAACGTCCTGACTTTC
-	TRBV27	once	TRBJ2-5	CASSRAGPKETQYF	TGTGCCAGTTCCCGGGCGGGGCCGAAAGAGACCCAGTACTTC
TRBD1	TRBV5-1	-	TRBJ1-1	CASSFNDRAGGAFF	TGCGCCAGCAGCTTCAATGACAGGGCTGGAGGAGCTTTCTTT
-	TRBV7-3	-	TRBJ1-1	CASSLQGGMNTEAFF	TGTGCCAGCAGCTTACAGGGTGGAATGAACACTGAAGCTTTCTTT
-	TRBV9	-	TRBJ2-1	CASSVGRGPRYNEQFF	TGTGCCAGCAGCGTAGGGAGGGGCCCGAGGTACAATGAGCAGTTCTTC
-	TRBV28	-	TRBJ2-1	CASSFVGIYNEQFF	TGTGCCAGCAGTTTCGTTGGCATCTACAATGAGCAGTTCTTC